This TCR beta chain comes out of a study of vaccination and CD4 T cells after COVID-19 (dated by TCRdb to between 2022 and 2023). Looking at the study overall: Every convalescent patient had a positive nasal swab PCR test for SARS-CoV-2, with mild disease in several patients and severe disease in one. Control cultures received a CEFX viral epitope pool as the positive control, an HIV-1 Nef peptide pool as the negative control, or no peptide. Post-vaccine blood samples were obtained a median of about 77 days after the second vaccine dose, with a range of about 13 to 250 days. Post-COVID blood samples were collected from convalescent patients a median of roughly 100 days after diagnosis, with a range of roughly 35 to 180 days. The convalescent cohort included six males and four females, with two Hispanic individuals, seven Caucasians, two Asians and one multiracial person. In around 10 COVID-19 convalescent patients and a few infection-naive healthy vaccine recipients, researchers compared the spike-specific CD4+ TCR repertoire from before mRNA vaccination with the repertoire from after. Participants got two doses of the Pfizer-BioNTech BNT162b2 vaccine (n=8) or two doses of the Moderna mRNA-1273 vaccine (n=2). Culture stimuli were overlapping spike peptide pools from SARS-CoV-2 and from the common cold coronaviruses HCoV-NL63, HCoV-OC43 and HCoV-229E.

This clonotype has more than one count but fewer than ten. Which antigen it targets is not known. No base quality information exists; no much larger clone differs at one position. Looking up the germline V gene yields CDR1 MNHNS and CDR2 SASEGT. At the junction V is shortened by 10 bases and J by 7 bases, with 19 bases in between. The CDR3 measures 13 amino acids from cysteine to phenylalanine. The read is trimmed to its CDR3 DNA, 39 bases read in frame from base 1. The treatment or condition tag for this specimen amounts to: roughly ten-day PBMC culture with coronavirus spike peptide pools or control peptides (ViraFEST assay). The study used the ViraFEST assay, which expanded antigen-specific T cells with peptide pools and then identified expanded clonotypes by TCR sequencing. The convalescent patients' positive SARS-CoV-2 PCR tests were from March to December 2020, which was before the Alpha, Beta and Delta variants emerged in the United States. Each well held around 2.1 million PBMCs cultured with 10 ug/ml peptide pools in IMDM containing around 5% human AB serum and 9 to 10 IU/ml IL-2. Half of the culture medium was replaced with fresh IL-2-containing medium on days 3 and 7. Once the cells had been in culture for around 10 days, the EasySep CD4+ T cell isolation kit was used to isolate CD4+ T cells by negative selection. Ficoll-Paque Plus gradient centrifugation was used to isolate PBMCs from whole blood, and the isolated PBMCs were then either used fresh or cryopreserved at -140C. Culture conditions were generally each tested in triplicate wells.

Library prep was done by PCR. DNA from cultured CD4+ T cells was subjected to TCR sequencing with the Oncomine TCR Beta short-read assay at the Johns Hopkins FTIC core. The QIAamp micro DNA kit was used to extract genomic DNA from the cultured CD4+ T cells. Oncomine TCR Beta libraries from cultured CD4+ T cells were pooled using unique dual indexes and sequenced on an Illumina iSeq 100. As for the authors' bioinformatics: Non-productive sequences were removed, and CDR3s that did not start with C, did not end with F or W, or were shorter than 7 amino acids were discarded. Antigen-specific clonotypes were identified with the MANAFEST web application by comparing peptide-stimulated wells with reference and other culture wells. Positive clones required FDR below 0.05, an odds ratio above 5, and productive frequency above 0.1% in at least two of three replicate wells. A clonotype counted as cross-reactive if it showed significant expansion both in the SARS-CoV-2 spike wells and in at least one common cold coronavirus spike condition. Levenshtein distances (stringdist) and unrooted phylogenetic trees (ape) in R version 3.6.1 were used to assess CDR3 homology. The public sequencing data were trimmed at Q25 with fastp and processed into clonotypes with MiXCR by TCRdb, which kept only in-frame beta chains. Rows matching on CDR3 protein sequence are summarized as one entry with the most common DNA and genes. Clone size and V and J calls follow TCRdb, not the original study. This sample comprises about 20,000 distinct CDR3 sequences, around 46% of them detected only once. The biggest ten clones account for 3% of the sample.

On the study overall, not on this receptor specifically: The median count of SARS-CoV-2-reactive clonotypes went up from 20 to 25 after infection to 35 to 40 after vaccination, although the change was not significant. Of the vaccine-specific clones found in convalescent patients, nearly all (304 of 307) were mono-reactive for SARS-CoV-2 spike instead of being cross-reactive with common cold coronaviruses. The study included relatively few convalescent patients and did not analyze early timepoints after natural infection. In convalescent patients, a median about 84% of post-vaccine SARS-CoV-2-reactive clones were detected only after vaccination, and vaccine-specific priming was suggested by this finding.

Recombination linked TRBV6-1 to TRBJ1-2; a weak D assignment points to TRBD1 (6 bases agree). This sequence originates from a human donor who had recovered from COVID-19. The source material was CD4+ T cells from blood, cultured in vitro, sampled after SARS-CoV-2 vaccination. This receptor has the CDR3 CATYTGSISGYTF. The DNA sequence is TGTGCCACCTATACAGGGAGTATCTCTGGCTACACCTTC.